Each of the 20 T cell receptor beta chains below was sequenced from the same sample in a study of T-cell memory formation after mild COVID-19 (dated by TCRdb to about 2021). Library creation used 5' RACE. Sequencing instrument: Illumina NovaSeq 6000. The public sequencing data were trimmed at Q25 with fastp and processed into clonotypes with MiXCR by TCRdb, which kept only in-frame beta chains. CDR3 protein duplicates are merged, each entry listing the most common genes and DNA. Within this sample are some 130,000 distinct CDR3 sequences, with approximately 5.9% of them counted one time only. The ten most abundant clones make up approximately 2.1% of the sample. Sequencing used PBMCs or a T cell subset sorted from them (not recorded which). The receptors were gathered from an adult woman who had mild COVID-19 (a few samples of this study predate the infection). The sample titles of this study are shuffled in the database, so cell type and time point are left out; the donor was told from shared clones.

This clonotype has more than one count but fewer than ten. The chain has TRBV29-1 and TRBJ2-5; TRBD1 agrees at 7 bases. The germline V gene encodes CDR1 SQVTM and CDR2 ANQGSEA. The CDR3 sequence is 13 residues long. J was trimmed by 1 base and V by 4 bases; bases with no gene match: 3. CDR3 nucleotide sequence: TGCAGCGTTGCAGGGGGTCCCCAAGAGACCCAGTACTTC. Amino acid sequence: CSVAGGPQETQYF.

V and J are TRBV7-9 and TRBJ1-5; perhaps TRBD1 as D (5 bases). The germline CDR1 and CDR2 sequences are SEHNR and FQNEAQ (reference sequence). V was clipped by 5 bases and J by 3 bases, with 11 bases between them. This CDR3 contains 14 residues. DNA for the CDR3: TGTGCCAGCAGCGCAGACAGTCACAATCAGCCCCAGCATTTT. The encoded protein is CASSADSHNQPQHF. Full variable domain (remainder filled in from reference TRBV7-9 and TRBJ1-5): DTGVSQNPRHKITKRGQNVTFRCDPISEHNRLYWYRQTLGQGPEFLTYFQNEAQLEKSRLLSDRFSAERPKGSFSTLEIQRTEQGDSAMYLCASSADSHNQPQHFGDGTRLSIL.

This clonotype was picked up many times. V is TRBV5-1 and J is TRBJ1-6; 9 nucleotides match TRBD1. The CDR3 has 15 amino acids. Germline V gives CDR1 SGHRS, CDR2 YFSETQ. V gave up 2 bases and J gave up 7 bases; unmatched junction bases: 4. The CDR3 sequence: CASSLQGARNSPLHF. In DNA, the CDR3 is TGCGCCAGCAGCTTACAGGGGGCTAGGAATTCACCCCTCCACTTT. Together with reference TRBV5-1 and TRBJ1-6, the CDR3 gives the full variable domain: KAGVTQTPRYLIKTRGQQVTLSCSPISGHRSVSWYQQTPGQGLQFLFEYFSETQRNKGNFPGRFSGRQFSNSRSEMNVSTLELGDSALYLCASSLQGARNSPLHFGNGTRLTVT.

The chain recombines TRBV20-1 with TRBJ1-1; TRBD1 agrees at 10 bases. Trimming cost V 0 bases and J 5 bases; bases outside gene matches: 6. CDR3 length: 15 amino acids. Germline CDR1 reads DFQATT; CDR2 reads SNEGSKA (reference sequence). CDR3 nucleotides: TGCAGTGCTAGAGATCCAGGGACAGGGGTTACTGAAGCTTTCTTT. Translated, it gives CSARDPGTGVTEAFF.

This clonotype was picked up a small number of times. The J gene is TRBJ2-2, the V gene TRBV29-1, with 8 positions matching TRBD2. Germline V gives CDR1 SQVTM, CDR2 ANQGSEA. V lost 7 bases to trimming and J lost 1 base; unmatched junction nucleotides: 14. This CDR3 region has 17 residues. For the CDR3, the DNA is TGCAGCGCCCTCCGGAGCGCGGGGGGCTTGAACACCGGGGAGCTGTTTTTT. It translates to CSALRSAGGLNTGELFF.

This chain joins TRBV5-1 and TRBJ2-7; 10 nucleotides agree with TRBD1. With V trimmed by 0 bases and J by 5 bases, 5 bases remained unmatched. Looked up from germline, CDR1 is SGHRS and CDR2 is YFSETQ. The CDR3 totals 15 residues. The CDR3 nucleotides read TGCGCCAGCAGCTTGGGACAGGGGGCCTACCACGAGCAGTACTTC. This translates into CASSLGQGAYHEQYF.

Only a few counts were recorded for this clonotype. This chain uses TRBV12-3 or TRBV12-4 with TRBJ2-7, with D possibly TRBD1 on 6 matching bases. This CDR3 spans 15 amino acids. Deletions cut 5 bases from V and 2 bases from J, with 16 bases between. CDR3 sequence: CASSTENREAYEQYF. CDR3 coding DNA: TGTGCCAGCAGTACAGAAAACAGGGAAGCCTACGAGCAGTACTTC.

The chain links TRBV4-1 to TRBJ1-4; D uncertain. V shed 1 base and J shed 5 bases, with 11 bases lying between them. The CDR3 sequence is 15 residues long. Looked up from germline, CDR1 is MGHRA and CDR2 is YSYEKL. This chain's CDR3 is CASSQVASSNEKLFF. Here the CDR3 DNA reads TGCGCCAGCAGCCAAGTGGCGAGTTCAAATGAAAAACTGTTTTTT.

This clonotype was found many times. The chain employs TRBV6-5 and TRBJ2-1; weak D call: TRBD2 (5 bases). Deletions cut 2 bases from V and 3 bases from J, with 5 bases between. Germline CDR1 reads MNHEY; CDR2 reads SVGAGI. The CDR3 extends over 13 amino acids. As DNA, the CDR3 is TGTGCCAGCAGTTACGACTACTACAATGAGCAGTTCTTC. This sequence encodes CASSYDYYNEQFF.

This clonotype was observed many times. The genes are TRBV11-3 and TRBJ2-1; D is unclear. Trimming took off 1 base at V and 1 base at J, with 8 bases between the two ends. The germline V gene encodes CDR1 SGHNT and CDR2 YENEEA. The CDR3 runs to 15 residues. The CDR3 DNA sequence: TGTGCCAGCAGCTTAGCGGAAGGTTCCTACAATGAGCAGTTCTTC. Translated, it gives CASSLAEGSYNEQFF.

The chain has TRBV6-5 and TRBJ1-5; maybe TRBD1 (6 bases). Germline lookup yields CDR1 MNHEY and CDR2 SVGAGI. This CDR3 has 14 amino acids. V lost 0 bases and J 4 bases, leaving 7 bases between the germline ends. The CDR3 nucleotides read TGTGCCAGCAGTTACTCTCAGGGGAATCAGCCCCAGCATTTT. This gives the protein CASSYSQGNQPQHF.

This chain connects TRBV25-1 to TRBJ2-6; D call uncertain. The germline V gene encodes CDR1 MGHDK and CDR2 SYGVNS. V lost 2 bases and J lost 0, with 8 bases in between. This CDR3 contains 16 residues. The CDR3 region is CASSEVSDSGANVLTF. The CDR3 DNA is TGTGCCAGCAGTGAAGTCAGTGACTCTGGGGCCAACGTCCTGACTTTC.

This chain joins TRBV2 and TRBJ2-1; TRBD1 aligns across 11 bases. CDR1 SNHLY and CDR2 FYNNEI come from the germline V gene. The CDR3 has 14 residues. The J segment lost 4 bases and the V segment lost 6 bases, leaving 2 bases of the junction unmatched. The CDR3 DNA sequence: TGTGCCAGCAGCCGGGACAGGGGGTACAATGAGCAGTTCTTC. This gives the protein CASSRDRGYNEQFF.

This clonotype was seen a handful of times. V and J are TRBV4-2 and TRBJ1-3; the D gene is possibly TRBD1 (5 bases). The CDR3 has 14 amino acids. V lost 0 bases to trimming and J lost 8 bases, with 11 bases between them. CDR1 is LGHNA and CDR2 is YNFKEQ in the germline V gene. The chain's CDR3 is CASSQDRDGHTIYF. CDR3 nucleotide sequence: TGTGCCAGCAGCCAAGACAGGGATGGTCACACCATATATTTT.

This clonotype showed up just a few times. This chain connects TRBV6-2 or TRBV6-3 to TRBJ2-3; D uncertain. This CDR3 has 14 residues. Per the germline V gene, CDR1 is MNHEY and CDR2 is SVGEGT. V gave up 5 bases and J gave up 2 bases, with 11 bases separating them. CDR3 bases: TGTGCCAGCAGTATGGACGGCTTCACAGATACGCAGTATTTT. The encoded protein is CASSMDGFTDTQYF.

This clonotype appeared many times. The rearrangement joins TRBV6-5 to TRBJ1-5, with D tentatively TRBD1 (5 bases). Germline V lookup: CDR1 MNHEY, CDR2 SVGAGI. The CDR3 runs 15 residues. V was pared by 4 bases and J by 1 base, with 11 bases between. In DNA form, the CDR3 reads TGTGCCAGCAGTTTCCGGGGGGAGAGCAATCAGCCCCAGCATTTT. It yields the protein CASSFRGESNQPQHF.

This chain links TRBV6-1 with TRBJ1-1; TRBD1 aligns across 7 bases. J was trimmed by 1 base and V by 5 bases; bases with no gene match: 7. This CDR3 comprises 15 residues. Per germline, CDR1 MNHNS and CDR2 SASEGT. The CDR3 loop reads CASSLPGTANTEAFF. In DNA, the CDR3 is TGTGCCAGCAGTTTACCTGGGACAGCGAACACTGAAGCTTTCTTT.

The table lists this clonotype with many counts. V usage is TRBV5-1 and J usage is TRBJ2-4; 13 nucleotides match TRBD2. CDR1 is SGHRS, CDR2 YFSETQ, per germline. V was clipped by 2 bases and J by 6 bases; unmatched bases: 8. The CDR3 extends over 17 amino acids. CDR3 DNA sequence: TGCGCCAGCAGCTTAGGGACTAGCGGGAAGGATGGAAACATTCAGTACTTC. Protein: CASSLGTSGKDGNIQYF.

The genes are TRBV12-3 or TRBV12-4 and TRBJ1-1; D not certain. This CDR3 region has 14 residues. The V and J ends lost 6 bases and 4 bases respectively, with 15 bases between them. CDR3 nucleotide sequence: TGTGCCAGCAGCGCCAGCGGATTGAGCACTGAAGCTTTCTTT. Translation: CASSASGLSTEAFF.

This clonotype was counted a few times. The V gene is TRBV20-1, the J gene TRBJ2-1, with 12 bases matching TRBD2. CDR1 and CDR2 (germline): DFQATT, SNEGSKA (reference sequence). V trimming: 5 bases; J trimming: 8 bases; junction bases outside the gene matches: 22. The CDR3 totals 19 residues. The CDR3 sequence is CSAHTQNPRLAGVEDEQFF. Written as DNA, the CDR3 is TGCAGTGCTCATACCCAGAATCCTAGACTAGCGGGAGTGGAAGATGAGCAGTTCTTC.